The clone carrying this T cell receptor (beta chain) was seen only once. The data belong to a study of blood T cell repertoires in COVID-19. Study context: Spain, Italy and the United States supplied samples that represented acute and convalescent COVID-19. The cDNA or gDNA used as material had been derived from T cells, B-cell-depleted T cells, or PBMCs.

Authors' data handling: By means of reference gene primer amplification, nucleated cell counts were estimated. Repertoires were generated with immunoSEQ multiplex PCR, while TCRdb's copy carries only in-frame clones and drops some. D and trimming come from the DNA, and the V and J calls and clone size come from that table. This sample yields 200,000 to 250,000 clones, of which approximately 84% are seen a single time; around 1.8% belongs to the top ten. J was trimmed by 4 bases and V by 3 bases; bases with no gene match: 4. Germline CDR1 and CDR2: SGHVS and FNYEAQ. This CDR3 comprises 15 residues. This TCR derives from a woman older than 75 with acute or convalescent COVID-19. The material sequenced was peripheral blood. The chain is built from TRBV7-6 and TRBJ2-1, with 9 bases aligning to TRBD2. CDR3 loop: CASSFAGGDYNEQFF. The CDR3 DNA reads TGTGCCAGCAGCTTCGCGGGAGGGGATTACAATGAGCAGTTCTTC.